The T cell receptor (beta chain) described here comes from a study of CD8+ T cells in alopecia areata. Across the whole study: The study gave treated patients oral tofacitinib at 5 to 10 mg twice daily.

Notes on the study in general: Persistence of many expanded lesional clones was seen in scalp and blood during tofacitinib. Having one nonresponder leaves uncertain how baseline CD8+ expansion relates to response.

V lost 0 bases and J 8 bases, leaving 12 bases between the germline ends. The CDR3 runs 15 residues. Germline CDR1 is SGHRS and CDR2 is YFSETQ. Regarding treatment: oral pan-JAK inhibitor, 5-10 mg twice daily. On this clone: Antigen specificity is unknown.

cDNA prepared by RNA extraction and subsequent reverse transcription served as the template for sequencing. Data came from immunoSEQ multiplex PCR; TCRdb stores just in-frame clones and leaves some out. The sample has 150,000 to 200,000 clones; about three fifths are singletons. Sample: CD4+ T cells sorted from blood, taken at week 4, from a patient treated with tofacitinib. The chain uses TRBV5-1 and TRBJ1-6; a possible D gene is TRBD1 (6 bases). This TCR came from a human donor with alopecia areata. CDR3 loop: CASSLEGGTDSPLHF. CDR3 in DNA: TGCGCCAGCAGCTTGGAGGGGGGCACGGATTCACCCCTCCACTTT.